Shown below are 9 T cell receptor beta chains from a single sample sequenced in a study of blood T cell repertoires in COVID-19. The table came from immunoSEQ multiplex PCR; TCRdb's copy has only in-frame clones and leaves some out. The sample includes under 25,000 clones, 70% to 90% of them seen just once. The sample consisted of peripheral blood. The source of these receptors is a human donor in a cohort sampled during active COVID-19. The donor label of this sample is uncertain.

The rearrangement uses TRBV5-6 and TRBJ2-1, with 10 bases identical to TRBD2. CDR1 is SGHDT and CDR2 is YYEEEE in the germline V gene. V dropped 4 bases and J dropped 8; count of bases not matched to a gene: 9. The CDR3 runs to 15 residues. The chain's CDR3 is CASSLGLAVFHEQFF. CDR3 sequence (DNA): TGTGCCAGCAGCCTCGGACTAGCGGTTTTCCATGAGCAGTTCTTC.

The V gene is TRBV4-2, the J gene TRBJ2-3, with D maybe TRBD2 (6 bases). V was cut by 2 bases and J by 0 bases, with 12 bases left in between. CDR1 and CDR2 (germline): LGHNA, YNFKEQ. CDR3 length: 16 amino acids. The CDR3 DNA reads TGTGCCAGCAGCCAATTCGGCGGGACTAGCACAGATACGCAGTATTTT. It translates to CASSQFGGTSTDTQYF.

The genes are TRBV30 and TRBJ1-1; the D gene is possibly TRBD1 (6 bases). V lost 0 bases and J lost 6, with 11 bases in between. The length of the CDR3 is 13 residues. Germline loops: CDR1 GTSNPN, CDR2 SVGIG (reference sequence). The CDR3 reads CAWSVGGIPEAFF. The CDR3 nucleotides are TGTGCCTGGAGTGTAGGGGGTATTCCTGAAGCTTTCTTT.

This chain joins TRBV7-2 and TRBJ2-7; no clear D gene. CDR1 and CDR2 from the germline V gene are SGHTA and FQGNSA. Trimming took 5 bases from V and 0 from J, leaving 14 bases between them. CDR3 length equals 15 residues. Here the CDR3 reads CASSVKSDSSYEQYF. CDR3 nucleotides: TGTGCCAGCAGCGTTAAATCCGATAGCTCCTACGAGCAGTACTTC.

J is TRBJ2-3 and V is TRBV19; perhaps TRBD1 as D (5 bases). CDR3 length: 15 residues. With 6 bases removed from V and 10 bases from J, the gap between germline ends came to 23 bases. CDR1 is LNHDA, CDR2 SQIVND, per germline (reference sequence). The CDR3: CASSLPGQRQGPQYF. The CDR3 DNA sequence: TGTGCCAGTAGCCTGCCGGGCCAAAGGCAGGGTCCGCAGTATTTT.

The V call is TRBV7-9, the J call TRBJ2-1; 11 positions match TRBD2. The germline CDR1 and CDR2 sequences are SEHNR and FQNEAQ (reference sequence). CDR3 length: 14 amino acids. Germline trimming cut 3 bases from V and 5 bases from J; bases unmatched to any gene: 0. The DNA for the CDR3 is TGTGCCAGCAGCTTGGGACTAGCGGACAATGAGCAGTTCTTC. Protein: CASSLGLADNEQFF.

The chain uses TRBV6-5 and TRBJ1-1; possibly TRBD1 for D (5 bases). The V and J ends lost 6 bases and 5 bases respectively, with 19 bases between them. This CDR3 region has 15 residues. Germline V gives CDR1 MNHEY, CDR2 SVGAGI. CDR3 in DNA: TGTGCCAGCAGCTCCACCACCAGGGTGTGGACTGAAGCTTTCTTT. Amino acid sequence: CASSSTTRVWTEAFF.

The sample holds one count of this clone. The rearrangement uses TRBV10-3 and TRBJ2-1; D call uncertain. Germline CDR1 is ENHRY and CDR2 is SYGVKD. V lost 0 bases and J lost 9, with 9 bases in between. This CDR3 has 13 residues. The DNA of the CDR3 is TGTGCCATCAGTGAGTCGAGAGATGGTGAGCAGTTCTTC. Its translation is CAISESRDGEQFF.

Details on this clone: At one boundary the junction diverges from the germline segment, which might be a read error. The chain uses TRBV6-1 and TRBJ2-7; 8 bases are a match to TRBD2. This CDR3 spans 13 amino acids. Germline loops: CDR1 MNHNS, CDR2 SASEGT. CDR3 in amino acids: CASREAGAGEQYF. CDR3 in DNA: TGTGCCAGCAGGGAAGCGGGAGCGGGCGAGCAGTACTTC.